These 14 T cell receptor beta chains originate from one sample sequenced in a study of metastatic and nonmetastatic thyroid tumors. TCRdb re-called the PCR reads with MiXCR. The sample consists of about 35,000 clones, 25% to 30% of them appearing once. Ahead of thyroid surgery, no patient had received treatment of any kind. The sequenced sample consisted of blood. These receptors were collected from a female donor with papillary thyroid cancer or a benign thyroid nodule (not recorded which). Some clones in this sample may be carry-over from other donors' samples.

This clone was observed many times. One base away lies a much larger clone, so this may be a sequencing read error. The CDR3 region has the DNA TGCGCCAGCAGCCCCACCGTAGAGGGGGAGATTAATGGAAAACTGTTTTTT. As protein: CASSPTVEGEINGKLFF. The V and J genes are TRBV5-1 and TRBJ1-4; perhaps TRBD1 as D (6 bases). CDR3 length: 17 amino acids. Germline assignment: CDR1 SGHRS and CDR2 YFSETQ.

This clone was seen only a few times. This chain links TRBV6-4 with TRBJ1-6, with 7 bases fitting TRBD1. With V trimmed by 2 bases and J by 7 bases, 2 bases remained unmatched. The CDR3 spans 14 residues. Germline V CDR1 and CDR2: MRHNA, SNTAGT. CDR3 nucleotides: TGTGCCAGCAGTGACCGGGACAGAAATTCACCCCTCCACTTT. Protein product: CASSDRDRNSPLHF.

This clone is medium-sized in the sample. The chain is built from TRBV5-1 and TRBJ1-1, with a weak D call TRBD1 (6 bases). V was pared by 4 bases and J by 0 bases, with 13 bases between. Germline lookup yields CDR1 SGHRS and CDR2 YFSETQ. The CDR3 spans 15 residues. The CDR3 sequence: CASSVTGYMNTEAFF. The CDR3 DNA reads TGCGCCAGCAGCGTGACAGGCTACATGAACACTGAAGCTTTCTTT.

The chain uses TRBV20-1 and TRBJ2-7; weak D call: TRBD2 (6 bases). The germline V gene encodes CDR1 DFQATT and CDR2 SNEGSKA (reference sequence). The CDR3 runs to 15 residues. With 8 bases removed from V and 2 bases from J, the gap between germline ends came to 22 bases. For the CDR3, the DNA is TGCAGTTTGAACCCCCAAACTAGCATCCCCTACGAGCAGTACTTC. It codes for CSLNPQTSIPYEQYF.

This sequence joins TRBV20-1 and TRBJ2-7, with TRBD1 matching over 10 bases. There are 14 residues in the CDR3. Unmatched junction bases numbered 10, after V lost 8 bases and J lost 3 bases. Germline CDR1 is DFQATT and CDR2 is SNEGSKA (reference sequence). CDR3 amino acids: CSPPDRGAGYEQYF. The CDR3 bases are TGCAGTCCGCCGGACAGGGGGGCCGGCTACGAGCAGTACTTC.

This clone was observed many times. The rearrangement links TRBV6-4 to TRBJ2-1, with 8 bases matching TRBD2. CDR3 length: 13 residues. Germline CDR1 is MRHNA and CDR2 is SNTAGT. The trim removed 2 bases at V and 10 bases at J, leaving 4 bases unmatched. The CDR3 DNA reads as TGTGCCAGCAGTGACAGGGCTAGCGGGGAGCAGTTCTTC. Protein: CASSDRASGEQFF.

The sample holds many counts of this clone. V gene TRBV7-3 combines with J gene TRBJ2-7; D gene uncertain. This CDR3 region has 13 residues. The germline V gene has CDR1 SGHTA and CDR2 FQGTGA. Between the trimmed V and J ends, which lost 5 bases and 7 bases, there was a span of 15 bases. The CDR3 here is CASSTYPSTEQYF. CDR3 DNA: TGTGCCAGCAGCACCTACCCGTCTACGGAGCAGTACTTC.

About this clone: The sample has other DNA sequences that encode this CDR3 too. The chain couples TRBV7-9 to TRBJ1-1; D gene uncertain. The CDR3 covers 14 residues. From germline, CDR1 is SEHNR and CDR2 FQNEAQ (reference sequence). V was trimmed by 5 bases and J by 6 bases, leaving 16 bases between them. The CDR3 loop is CASSDGPRRSEAFF. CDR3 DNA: TGTGCCAGCAGCGACGGACCCCGTAGGTCTGAAGCTTTCTTT. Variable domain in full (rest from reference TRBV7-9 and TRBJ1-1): DTGVSQNPRHKITKRGQNVTFRCDPISEHNRLYWYRQTLGQGPEFLTYFQNEAQLEKSRLLSDRFSAERPKGSFSTLEIQRTEQGDSAMYLCASSDGPRRSEAFFGQGTRLTVV.

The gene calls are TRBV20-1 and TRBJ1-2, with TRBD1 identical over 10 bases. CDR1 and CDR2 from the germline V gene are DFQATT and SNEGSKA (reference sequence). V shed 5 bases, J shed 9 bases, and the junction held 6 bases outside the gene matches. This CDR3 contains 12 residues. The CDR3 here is CSAPDRGPSYTF. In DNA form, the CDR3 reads TGCAGTGCTCCCGACAGGGGGCCGAGCTACACCTTC.

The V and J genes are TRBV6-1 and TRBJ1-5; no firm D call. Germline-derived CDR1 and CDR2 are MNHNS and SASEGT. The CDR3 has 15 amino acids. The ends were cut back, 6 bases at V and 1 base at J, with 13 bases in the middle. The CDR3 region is CASRESVFSNQPQHF. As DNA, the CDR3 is TGTGCCAGCAGGGAGTCGGTGTTCAGCAATCAGCCCCAGCATTTT.

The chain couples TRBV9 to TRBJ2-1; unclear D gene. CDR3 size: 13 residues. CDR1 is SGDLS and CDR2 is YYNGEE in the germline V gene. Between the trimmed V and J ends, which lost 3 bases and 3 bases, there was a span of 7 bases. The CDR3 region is CASSESSYNEQFF. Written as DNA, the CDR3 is TGTGCCAGCAGCGAGAGTAGCTACAATGAGCAGTTCTTC.

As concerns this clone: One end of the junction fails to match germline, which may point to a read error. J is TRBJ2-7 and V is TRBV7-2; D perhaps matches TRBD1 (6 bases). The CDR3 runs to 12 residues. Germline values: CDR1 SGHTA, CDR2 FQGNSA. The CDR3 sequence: CASSSRDTSWDF. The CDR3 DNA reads TGTGCCAGCAGCTCCCGGGACACAAGTTGGGACTTC.

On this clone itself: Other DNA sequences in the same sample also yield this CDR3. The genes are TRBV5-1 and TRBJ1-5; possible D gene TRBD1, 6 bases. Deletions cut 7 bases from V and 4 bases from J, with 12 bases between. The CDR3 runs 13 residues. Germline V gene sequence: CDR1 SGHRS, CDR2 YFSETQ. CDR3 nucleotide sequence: TGCGCCAGCTCCTTGACAGGTAATCAGCCCCAGCATTTT. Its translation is CASSLTGNQPQHF.

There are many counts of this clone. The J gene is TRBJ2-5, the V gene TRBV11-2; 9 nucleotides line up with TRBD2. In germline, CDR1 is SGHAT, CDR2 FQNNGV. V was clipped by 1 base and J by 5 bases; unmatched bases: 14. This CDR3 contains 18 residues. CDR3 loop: CASSLGVRGRARGETQYF. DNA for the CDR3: TGTGCCAGCAGCTTAGGAGTCCGCGGGAGGGCTAGAGGGGAGACCCAGTACTTC.